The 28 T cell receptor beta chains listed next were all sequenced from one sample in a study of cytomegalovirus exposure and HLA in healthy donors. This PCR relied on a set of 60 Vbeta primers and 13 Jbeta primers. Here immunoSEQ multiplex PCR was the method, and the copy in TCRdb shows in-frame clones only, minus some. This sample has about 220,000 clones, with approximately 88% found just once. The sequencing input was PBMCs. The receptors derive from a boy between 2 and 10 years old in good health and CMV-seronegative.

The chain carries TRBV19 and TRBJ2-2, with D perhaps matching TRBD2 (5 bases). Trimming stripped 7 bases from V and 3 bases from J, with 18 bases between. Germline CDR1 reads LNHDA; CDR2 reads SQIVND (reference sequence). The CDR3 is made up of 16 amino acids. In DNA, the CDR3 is TGTGCCAGTAAATCTTCACGACGGGATGACACCGGGGAGCTGTTTTTT. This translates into CASKSSRRDDTGELFF.

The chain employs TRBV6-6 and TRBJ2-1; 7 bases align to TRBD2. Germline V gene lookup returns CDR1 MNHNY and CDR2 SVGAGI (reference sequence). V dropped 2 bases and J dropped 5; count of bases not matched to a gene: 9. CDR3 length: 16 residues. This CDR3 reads CASSYGIGTNNNEQFF. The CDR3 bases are TGTGCCAGCAGTTACGGGATCGGGACTAACAACAATGAGCAGTTCTTC.

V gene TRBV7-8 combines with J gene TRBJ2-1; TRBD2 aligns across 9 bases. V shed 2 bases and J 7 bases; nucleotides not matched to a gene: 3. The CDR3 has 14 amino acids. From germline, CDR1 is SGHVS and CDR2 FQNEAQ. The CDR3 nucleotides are TGTGCCAGCAGCTTACTTAGCGGGAGTAATGAGCAGTTCTTC. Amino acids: CASSLLSGSNEQFF.

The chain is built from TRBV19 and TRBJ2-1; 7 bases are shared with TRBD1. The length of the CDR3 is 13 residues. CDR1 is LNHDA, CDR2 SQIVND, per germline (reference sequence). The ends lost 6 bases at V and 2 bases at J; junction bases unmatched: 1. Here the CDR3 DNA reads TGTGCCAGTAGGGGGACAGCCTACAATGAGCAGTTCTTC. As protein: CASRGTAYNEQFF.

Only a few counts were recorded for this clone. The CDR3 loop is CASSFWNRGDEQYF. The CDR3, as DNA: TGTGCCAGCAGTTTTTGGAACAGGGGGGACGAGCAGTACTTC. The genes are TRBV27 and TRBJ2-7; 8 bases match TRBD1. Germline V lookup: CDR1 MNHEY, CDR2 SMNVEV (reference sequence). This CDR3 contains 14 residues. With 3 bases clipped from V and 5 bases from J, the junction kept 6 bases outside the gene matches.

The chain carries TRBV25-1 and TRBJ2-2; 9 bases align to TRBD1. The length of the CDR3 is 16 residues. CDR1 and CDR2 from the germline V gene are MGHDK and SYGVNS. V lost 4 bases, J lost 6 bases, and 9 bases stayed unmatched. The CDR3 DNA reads TGTGCCAGCAGTGGTTGGGACAGGGTCCCCGCCGGGGAGCTGTTTTTT. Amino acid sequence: CASSGWDRVPAGELFF.

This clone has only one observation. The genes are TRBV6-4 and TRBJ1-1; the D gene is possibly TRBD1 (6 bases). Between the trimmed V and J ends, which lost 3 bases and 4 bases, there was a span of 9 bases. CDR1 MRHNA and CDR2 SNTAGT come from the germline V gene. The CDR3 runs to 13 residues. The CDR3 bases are TGTGCCAGCAGTGAAATACAGGGCACTGAAGCTTTCTTT. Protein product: CASSEIQGTEAFF.

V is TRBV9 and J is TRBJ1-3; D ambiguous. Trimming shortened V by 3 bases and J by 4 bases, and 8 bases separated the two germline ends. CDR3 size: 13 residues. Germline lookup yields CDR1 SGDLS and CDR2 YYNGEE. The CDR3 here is CASSGTPGNTIYF. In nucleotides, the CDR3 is TGTGCCAGCAGCGGAACTCCGGGAAACACCATATATTTT. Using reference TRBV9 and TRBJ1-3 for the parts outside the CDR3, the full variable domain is DSGVTQTPKHLITATGQRVTLRCSPRSGDLSVYWYQQSLDQGLQFLIQYYNGEERAKGNILERFSAQQFPDLHSELNLSSLELGDSALYFCASSGTPGNTIYFGEGSWLTVV.

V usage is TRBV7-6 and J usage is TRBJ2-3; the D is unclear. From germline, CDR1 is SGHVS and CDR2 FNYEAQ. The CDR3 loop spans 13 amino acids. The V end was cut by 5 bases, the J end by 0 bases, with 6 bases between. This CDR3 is CASSPFSTDTQYF. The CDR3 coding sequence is TGTGCCAGCAGCCCCTTTAGCACAGATACGCAGTATTTT.

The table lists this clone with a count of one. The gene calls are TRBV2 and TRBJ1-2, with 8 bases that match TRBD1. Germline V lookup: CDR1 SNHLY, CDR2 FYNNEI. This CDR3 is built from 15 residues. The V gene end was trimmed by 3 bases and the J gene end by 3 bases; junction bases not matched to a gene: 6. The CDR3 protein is CASSDLNRGDYGYTF. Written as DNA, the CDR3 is TGTGCCAGCAGTGATCTCAACAGGGGGGACTATGGCTACACCTTC. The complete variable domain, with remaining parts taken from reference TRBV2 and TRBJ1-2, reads EPEVTQTPSHQVTQMGQEVILRCVPISNHLYFYWYRQILGQKVEFLVSFYNNEISEKSEIFDDQFSVERPDGSNFTLKIRSTKLEDSAMYFCASSDLNRGDYGYTFGSGTRLTVV.

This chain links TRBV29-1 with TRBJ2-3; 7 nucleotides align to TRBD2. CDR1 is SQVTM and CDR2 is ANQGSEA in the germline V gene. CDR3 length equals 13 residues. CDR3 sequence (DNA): TGCAGTACCGGCCGGGGGGTCACAGATACGCAGTATTTT. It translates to CSTGRGVTDTQYF.

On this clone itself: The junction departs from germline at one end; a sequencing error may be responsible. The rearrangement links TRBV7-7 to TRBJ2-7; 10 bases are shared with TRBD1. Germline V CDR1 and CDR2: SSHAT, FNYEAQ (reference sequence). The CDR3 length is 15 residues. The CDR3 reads CASSGGTGESYEQYF. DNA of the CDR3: TGTGCTAGCAGCGGTGGGACAGGGGAGTCCTACGAGCAGTACTTC.

CDR3 nucleotide sequence: TGCGCCAGCAGCGCGGGACAGCTTTACGGGGGCCAAGAGACCCAGTACTTC. Protein product: CASSAGQLYGGQETQYF. The rearrangement joins TRBV5-1 to TRBJ2-5, with a tentative D call TRBD1 (7 bases). Germline CDR1 and CDR2: SGHRS and YFSETQ. This CDR3 is built from 17 residues. V was cut by 4 bases and J by 1 base, with 20 bases left in between.

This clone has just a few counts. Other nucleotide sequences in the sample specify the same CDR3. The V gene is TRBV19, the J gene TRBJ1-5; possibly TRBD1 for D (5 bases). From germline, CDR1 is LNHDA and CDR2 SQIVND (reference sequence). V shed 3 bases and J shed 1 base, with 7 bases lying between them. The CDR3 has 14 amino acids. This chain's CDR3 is CASSMRQSNQPQHF. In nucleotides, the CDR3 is TGTGCCAGTAGTATGCGACAGAGCAATCAGCCCCAGCATTTT.

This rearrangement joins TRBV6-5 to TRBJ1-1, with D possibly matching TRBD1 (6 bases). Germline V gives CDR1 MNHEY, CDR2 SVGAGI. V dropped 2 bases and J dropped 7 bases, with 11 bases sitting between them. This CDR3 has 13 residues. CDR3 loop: CASSYRGAGEAFF. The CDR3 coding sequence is TGTGCCAGCAGTTACCGGGGGGCCGGTGAAGCTTTCTTT.

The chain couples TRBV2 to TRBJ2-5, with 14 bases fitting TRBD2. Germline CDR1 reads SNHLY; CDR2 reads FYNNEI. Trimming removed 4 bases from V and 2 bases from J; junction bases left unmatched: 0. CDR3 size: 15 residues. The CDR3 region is CASSGLAGGQETQYF. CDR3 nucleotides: TGTGCCAGCAGTGGACTAGCGGGAGGGCAAGAGACCCAGTACTTC. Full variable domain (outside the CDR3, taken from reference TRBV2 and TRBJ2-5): EPEVTQTPSHQVTQMGQEVILRCVPISNHLYFYWYRQILGQKVEFLVSFYNNEISEKSEIFDDQFSVERPDGSNFTLKIRSTKLEDSAMYFCASSGLAGGQETQYFGPGTRLLVL.

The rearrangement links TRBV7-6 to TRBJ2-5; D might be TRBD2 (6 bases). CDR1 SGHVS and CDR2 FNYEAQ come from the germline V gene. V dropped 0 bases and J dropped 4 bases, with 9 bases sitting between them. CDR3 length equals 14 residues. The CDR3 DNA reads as TGTGCCAGCAGCTTAGCCGGGGGAACAGAGACCCAGTACTTC. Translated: CASSLAGGTETQYF.

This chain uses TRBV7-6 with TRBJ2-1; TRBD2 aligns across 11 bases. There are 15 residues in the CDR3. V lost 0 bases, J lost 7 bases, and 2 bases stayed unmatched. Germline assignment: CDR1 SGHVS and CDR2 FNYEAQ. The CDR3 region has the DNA TGTGCCAGCAGCTTAGCTAGCGGGAGGGGGAATGAGCAGTTCTTC. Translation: CASSLASGRGNEQFF.

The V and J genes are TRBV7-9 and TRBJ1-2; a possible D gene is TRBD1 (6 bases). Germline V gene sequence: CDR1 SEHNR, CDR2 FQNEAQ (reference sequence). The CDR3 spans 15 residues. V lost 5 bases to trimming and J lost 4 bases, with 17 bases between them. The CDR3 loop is CASSLRQDAGYGYTF. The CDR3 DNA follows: TGTGCCAGCAGCCTTAGACAGGACGCCGGCTATGGCTACACCTTC.

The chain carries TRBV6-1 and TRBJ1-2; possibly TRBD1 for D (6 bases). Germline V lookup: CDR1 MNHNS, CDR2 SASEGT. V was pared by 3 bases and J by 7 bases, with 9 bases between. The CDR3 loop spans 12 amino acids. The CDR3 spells CASSDRGGGYTF. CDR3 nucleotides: TGTGCCAGCAGTGACAGGGGTGGTGGCTACACCTTC.

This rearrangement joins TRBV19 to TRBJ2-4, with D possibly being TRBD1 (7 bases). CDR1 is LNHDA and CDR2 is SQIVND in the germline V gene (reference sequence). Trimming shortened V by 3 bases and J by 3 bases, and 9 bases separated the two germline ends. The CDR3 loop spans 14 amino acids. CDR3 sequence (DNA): TGTGCCAGTAGTATCCAGGGGGGCAAAAACATTCAGTACTTC. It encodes CASSIQGGKNIQYF.

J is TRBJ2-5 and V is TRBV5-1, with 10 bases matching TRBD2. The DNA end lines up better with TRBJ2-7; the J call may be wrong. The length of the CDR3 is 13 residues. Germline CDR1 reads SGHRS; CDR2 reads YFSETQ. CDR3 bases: TGCGCCAGCAGCGGGACTAGCGACTACGAGCAGTACTTC. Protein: CASSGTSDYEQYF.

The CDR3 loop reads CASSLGTSTQETQYF. Written as DNA, the CDR3 is TGTGCCAGCAGTTTAGGTACATCCACGCAAGAGACCCAGTACTTC. The chain recombines TRBV27 with TRBJ2-5; unclear D gene. CDR1 MNHEY and CDR2 SMNVEV come from the germline V gene (reference sequence). V was cut by 2 bases and J by 2 bases, with 12 bases left in between. CDR3 length: 15 residues.

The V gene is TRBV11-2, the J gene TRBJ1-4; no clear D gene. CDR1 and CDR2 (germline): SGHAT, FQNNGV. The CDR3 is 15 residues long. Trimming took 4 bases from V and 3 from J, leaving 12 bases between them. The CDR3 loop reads CASSSPGGSNEKLFF. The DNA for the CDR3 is TGTGCCAGCAGCTCACCGGGTGGCTCTAATGAAAAACTGTTTTTT. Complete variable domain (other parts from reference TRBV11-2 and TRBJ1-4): EAGVAQSPRYKIIEKRQSVAFWCNPISGHATLYWYQQILGQGPKLLIQFQNNGVVDDSQLPKDRFSAERLKGVDSTLKIQPAKLEDSAVYLCASSSPGGSNEKLFFGSGTQLSVL.

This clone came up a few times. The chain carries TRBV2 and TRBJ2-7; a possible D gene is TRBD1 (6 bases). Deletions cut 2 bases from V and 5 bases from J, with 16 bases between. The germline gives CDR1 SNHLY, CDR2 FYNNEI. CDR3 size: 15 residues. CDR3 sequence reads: CASSELRTELHEQYF. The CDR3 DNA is TGTGCCAGCAGTGAACTCCGGACAGAGCTTCACGAGCAGTACTTC.

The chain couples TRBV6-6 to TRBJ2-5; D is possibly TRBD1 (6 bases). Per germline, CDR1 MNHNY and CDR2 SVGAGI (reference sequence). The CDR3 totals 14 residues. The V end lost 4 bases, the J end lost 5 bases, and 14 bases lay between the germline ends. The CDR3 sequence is CASSSNRAGETQYF. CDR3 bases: TGTGCCAGCAGTTCCAACAGGGCTGGTGAGACCCAGTACTTC.

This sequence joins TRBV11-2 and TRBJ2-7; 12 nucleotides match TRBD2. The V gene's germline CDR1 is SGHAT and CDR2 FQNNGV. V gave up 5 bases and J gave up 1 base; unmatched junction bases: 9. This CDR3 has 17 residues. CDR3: CASSVPRLAGASYEQYF. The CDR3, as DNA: TGTGCCAGCAGCGTACCGCGACTAGCGGGAGCTTCCTACGAGCAGTACTTC.

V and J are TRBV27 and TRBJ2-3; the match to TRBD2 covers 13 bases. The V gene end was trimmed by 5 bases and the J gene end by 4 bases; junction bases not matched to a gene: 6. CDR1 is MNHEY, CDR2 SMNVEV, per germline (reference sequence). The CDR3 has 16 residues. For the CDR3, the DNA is TGTGCCAGCAGTCCCCGGACTAGCGGGAGACCAGATACGCAGTATTTT. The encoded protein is CASSPRTSGRPDTQYF.